What follows is one TCR beta chain and its context. The antigen remains unidentified. MiXCR, applied by TCRdb to the reads, yields one record per CDR3 protein. Here the sample spans over 45,000 distinct CDR3 sequences, approximately 20% being singletons. The V gene's germline CDR1 is SGHDT and CDR2 YYEEEE. Trimming removed 0 bases at V and 6 bases at J, with 7 bases between. The CDR3 runs 13 residues. These data come from a study of T cell repertoires in cytomegalovirus infection. The wider study: Well-studied HLA-B-restricted CMV epitopes were used in the study alongside recently identified HLA-C-restricted ones.

Sequences were derived from CD8+ T cells from cultured PBMCs, sampled from culture after CMV antigen stimulation. The genes are TRBV5-6 and TRBJ1-5; D call uncertain. The sequence came from a human donor in good health (CMV status not recorded). Some clones in this sample may be carry-over from other donors' samples. Here the CDR3 reads CASSLEGGQPQHF. In DNA form, the CDR3 reads TGTGCCAGCAGCTTGGAGGGAGGTCAGCCCCAGCATTTT.